The sequence of this T cell receptor beta chain was determined in a study of blood T cell repertoires in COVID-19. In the study overall: Donors in the United States, Italy and Spain gave samples during acute or convalescent COVID-19.

The germline V gene has CDR1 SGDLS and CDR2 YYNGEE. CDR3 size: 13 residues. Trimming took 3 bases from V and 5 from J; bases not matched to a gene: 5. Profiled with immunoSEQ multiplex PCR; TCRdb holds only in-frame clones, not every one. The data show 300,000 or so clones, around four fifths seen once. Sequenced: peripheral blood. The chain combines TRBV9 with TRBJ2-7; 7 positions agree with TRBD1. The sequence came from a woman aged 45-60 years with active or convalescent COVID-19. CDR3 nucleotide sequence: TGTGCCAGCAGCGGCGGACAGGCAAACGAGCAGTACTTC. Protein sequence: CASSGGQANEQYF.